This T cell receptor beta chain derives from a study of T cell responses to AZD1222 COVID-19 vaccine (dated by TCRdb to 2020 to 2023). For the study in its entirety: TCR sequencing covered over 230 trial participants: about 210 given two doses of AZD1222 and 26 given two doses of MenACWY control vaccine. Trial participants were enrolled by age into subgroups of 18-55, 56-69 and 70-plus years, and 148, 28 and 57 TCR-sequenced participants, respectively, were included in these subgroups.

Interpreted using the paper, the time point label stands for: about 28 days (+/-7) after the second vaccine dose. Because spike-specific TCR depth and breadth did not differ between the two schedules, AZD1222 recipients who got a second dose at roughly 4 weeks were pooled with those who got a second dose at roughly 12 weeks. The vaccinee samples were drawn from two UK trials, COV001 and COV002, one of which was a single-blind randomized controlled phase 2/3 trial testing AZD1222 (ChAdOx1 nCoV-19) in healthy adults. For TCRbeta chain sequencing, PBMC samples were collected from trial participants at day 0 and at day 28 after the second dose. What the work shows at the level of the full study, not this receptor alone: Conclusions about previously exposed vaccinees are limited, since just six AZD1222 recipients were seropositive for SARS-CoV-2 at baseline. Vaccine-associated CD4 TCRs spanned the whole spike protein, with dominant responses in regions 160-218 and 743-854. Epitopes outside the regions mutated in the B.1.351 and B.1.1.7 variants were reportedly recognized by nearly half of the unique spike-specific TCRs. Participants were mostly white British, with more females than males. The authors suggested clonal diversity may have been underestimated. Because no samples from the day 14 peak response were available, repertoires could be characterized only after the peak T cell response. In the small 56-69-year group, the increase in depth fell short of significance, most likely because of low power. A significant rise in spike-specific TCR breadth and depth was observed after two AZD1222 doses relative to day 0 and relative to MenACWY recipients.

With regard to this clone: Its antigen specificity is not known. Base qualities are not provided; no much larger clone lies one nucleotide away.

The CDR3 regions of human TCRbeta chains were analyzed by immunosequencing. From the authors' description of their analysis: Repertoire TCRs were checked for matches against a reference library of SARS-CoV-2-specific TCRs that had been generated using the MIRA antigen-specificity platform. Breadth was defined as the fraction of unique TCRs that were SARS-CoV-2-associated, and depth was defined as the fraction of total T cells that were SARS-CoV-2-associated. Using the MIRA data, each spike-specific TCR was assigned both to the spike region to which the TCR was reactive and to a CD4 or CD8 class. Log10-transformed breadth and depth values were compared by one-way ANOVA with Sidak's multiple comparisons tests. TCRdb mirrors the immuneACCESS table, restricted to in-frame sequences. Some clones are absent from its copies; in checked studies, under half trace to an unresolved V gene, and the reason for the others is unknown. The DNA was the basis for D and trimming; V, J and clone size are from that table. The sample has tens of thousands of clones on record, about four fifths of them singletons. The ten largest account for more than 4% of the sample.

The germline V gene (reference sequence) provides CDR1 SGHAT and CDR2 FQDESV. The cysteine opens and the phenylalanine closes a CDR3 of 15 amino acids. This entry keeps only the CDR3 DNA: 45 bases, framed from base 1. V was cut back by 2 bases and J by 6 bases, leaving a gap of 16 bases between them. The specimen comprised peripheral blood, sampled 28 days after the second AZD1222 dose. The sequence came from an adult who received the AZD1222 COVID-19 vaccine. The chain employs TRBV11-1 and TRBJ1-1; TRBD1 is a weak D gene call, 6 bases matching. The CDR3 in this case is CASSLRQVSYAEAFF. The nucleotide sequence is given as TGTGCCAGCAGCTTACGACAGGTATCCTATGCTGAAGCTTTCTTT.